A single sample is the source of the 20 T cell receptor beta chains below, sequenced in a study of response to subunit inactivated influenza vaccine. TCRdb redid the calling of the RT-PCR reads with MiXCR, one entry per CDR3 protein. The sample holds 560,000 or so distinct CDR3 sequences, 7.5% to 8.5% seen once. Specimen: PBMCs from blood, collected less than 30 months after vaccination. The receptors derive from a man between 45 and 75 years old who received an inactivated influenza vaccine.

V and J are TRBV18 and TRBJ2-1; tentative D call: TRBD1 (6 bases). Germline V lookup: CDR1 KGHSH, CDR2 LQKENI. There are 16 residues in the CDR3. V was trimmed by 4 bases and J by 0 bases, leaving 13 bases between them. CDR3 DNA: TGTGCCAGCTCACGCTCAGGGGCCAGCTCCTACAATGAGCAGTTCTTC. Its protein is CASSRSGASSYNEQFF.

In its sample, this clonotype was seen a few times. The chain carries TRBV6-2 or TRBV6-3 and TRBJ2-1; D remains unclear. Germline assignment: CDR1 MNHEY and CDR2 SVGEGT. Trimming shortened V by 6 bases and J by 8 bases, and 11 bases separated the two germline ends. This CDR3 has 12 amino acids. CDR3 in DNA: TGTGCCAGCAGCTCACTTTCCTATGAGCAGTTCTTC. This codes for CASSSLSYEQFF.

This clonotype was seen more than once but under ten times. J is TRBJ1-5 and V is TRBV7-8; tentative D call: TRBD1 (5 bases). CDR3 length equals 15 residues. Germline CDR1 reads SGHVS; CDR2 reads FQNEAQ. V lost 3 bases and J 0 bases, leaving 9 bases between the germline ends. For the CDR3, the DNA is TGTGCCAGCAGCTTTTCAGGGTATAGCAATCAGCCCCAGCATTTT. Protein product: CASSFSGYSNQPQHF.

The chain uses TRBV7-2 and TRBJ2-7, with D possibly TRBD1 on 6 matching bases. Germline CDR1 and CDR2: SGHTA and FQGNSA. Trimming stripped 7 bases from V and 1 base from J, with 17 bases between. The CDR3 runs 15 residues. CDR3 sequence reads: CASTRQVQGSYEQYF. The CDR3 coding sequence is TGTGCCAGCACCAGACAGGTCCAAGGGTCCTACGAGCAGTACTTC.

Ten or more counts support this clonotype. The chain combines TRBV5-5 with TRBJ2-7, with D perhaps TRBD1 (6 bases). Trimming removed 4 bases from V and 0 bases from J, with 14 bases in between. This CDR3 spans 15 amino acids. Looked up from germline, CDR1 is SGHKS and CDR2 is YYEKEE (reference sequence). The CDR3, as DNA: TGTGCCAGCAGCCCGACCGGACAGACCTCCTACGAGCAGTACTTC. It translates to CASSPTGQTSYEQYF. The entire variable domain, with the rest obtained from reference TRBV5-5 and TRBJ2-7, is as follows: DAGVTQSPTHLIKTRGQQVTLRCSPISGHKSVSWYQQVLGQGPQFIFQYYEKEERGRGNFPDRFSARQFPNYSSELNVNALLLGDSALYLCASSPTGQTSYEQYFGPGTRLTVT.

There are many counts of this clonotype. This CDR3 is CASSQDSSRGGNNQPQHF. CDR3 in DNA: TGTGCCAGCAGCCAAGATTCGTCCAGGGGTGGAAACAATCAGCCCCAGCATTTT. This chain uses TRBV4-2 with TRBJ1-5; the D gene is possibly TRBD1 (6 bases). CDR1 LGHNA and CDR2 YNFKEQ come from the germline V gene. This CDR3 comprises 18 residues. The V and J ends lost 0 bases and 3 bases respectively, with 18 bases between them.

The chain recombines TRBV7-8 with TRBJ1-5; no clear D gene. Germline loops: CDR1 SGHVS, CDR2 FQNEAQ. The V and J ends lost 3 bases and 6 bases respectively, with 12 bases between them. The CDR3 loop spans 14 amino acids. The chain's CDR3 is CASSLALSSQPQHF. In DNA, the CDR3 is TGTGCCAGCAGCTTGGCCCTATCATCTCAGCCCCAGCATTTT. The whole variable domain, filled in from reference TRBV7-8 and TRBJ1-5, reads GAGVSQSPRYKVAKRGQDVALRCDPISGHVSLFWYQQALGQGPEFLTYFQNEAQLDKSGLPSDRFFAERPEGSVSTLKIQRTQQEDSAVYLCASSLALSSQPQHFGDGTRLSIL.

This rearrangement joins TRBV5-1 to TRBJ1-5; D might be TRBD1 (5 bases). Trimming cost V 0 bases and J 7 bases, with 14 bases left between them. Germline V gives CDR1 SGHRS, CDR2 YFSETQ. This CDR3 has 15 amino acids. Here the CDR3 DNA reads TGCGCCAGCAGCTTGGGAATCTCGACAGAACAGCCCCAGCATTTT. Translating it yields CASSLGISTEQPQHF.

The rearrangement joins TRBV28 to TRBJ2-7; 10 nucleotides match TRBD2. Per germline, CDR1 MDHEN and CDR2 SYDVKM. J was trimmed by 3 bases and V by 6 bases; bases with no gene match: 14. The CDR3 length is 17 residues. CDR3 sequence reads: CASSANMGLATFYEQYF. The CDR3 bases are TGTGCCAGCAGCGCAAATATGGGACTAGCGACCTTCTACGAGCAGTACTTC.

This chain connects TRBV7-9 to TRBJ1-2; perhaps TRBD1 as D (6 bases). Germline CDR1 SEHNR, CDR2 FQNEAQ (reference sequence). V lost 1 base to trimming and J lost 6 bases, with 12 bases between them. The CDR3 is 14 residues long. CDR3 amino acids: CASSLGQGRDGYTF. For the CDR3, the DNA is TGTGCCAGCAGCTTAGGTCAGGGGCGCGATGGCTACACCTTC.

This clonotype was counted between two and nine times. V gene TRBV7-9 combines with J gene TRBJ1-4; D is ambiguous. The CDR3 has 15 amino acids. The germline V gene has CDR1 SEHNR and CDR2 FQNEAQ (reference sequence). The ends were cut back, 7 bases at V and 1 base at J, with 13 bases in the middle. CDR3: CASNRRGETNEKLFF. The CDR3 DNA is TGTGCCAGCAACCGACGTGGGGAAACTAATGAAAAACTGTTTTTT.

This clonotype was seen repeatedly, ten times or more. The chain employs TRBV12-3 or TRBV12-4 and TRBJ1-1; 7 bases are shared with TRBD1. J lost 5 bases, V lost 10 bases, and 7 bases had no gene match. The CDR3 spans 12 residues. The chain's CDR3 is CATRQGVTEAFF. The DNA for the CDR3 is TGTGCCACCCGACAGGGTGTAACTGAAGCTTTCTTT.

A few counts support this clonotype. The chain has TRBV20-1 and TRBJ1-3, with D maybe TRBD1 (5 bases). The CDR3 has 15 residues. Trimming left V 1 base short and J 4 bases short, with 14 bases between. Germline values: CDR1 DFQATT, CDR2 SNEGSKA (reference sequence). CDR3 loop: CSARAPRDGGNTIYF. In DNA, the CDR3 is TGCAGTGCTAGAGCCCCGAGGGACGGAGGAAACACCATATATTTT.

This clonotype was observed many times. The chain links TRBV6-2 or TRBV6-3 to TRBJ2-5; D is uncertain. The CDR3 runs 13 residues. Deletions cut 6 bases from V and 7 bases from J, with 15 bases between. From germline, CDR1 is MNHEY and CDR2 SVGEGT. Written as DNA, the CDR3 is TGTGCCAGCAGCCAATCGACGGGCGGGACCCAGTACTTC. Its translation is CASSQSTGGTQYF.

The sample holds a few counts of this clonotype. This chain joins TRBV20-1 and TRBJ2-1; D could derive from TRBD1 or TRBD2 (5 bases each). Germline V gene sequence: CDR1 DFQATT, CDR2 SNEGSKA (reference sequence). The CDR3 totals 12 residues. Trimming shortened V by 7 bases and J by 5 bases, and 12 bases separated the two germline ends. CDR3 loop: CSGSGGHNEQFF. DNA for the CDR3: TGCAGTGGGTCTGGGGGTCACAATGAGCAGTTCTTC.

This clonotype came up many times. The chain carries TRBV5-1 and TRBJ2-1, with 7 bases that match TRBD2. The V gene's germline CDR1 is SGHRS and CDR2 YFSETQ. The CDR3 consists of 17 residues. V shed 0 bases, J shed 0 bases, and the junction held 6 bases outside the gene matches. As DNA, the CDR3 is TGCGCCAGCAGCTTGGACCTAGCGGAGTACTCCTACAATGAGCAGTTCTTC. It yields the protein CASSLDLAEYSYNEQFF. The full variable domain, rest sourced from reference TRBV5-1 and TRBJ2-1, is KAGVTQTPRYLIKTRGQQVTLSCSPISGHRSVSWYQQTPGQGLQFLFEYFSETQRNKGNFPGRFSGRQFSNSRSEMNVSTLELGDSALYLCASSLDLAEYSYNEQFFGPGTRLTVL.

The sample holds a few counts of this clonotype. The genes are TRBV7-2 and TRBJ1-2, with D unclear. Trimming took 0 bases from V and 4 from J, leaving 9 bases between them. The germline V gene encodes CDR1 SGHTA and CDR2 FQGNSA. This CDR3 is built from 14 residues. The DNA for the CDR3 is TGTGCCAGCAGCTTAGCAGCCAGTCCCTATGGCTACACCTTC. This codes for CASSLAASPYGYTF. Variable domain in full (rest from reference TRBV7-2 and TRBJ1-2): GAGVSQSPSNKVTEKGKDVELRCDPISGHTALYWYRQSLGQGLEFLIYFQGNSAPDKSGLPSDRFSAERTGGSVSTLTIQRTQQEDSAVYLCASSLAASPYGYTFGSGTRLTVV.

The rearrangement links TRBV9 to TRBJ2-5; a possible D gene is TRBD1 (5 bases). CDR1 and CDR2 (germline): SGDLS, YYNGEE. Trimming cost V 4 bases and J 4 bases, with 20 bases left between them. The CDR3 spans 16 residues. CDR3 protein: CASSPQIFRQPETQYF. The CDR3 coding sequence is TGTGCCAGCAGCCCCCAAATTTTCCGACAGCCAGAGACCCAGTACTTC.

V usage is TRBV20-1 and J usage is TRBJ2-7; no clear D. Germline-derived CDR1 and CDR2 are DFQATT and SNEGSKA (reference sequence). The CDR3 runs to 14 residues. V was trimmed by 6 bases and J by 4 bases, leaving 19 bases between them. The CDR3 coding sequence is TGCAGTGCCGCATGGGTAGGGAATCGTTACGAGCAGTACTTC. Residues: CSAAWVGNRYEQYF.

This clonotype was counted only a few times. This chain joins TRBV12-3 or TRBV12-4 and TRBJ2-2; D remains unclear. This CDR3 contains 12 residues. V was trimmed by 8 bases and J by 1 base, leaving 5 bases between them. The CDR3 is CASAGNTGELFF. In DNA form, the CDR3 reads TGTGCCAGCGCAGGGAACACCGGGGAGCTGTTTTTT.